The clone carrying this T cell receptor (beta chain) was observed a few times. A single record per CDR3 protein comes from TCRdb applying MiXCR to the 5' RACE reads. The sample has roughly 41,000 distinct CDR3 sequences; over 4% are singletons. The sample is drawn from a study of early T cells in non-severe SARS-CoV-2 infection. Trimming removed 8 bases at V and 0 bases at J, with 20 bases between. The germline V gene encodes CDR1 MNHEY and CDR2 SVGAGI. This CDR3 spans 17 amino acids. This rearrangement joins TRBV6-5 to TRBJ2-1, with TRBD2 as a possible D gene (7 bases). The sequence was obtained from an adult who was a healthcare worker with PCR-confirmed SARS-CoV-2 infection or an uninfected control (not recorded which). The source material was whole blood. CDR3 coding DNA: TGTGCCAGCGGGGGGGTTCGGACAGCGAGCTCCTACAATGAGCAGTTCTTC. Protein: CASGGVRTASSYNEQFF.